This entry is about one TCR beta chain. Researchers ran the assay at a deep level. Produced via immunoSEQ multiplex PCR; TCRdb's table is partial and in-frame only. This sample has roughly 1 million clones; around 74% occur once, and the top ten carry about 1.5%. The investigators split CD4+ cells into a CD45RA+ naive subset and a CD45RA-negative memory subset. The CDR3 spans 18 residues. This specimen belongs to a study of shared clonotypes between healthy human individuals. Study at large: Donors, aged 18 to 49, were two women and a few men.

This sequence originates from a man aged 18-30 years in good health. Sequenced material: memory CD4+ T cells sorted from blood. Subset reported: CD45RA-negative fraction. The V gene is TRBV21-1, the J gene TRBJ2-7. TRBV21-1 is a documented pseudogene. The DNA of the CDR3 is TGTGCCAGCAGCAAAGAGGATTGTCGGGGGCCATCCTCCTACGAGCAGTACTTC. Encoded protein: CASSKEDCRGPSSYEQYF.